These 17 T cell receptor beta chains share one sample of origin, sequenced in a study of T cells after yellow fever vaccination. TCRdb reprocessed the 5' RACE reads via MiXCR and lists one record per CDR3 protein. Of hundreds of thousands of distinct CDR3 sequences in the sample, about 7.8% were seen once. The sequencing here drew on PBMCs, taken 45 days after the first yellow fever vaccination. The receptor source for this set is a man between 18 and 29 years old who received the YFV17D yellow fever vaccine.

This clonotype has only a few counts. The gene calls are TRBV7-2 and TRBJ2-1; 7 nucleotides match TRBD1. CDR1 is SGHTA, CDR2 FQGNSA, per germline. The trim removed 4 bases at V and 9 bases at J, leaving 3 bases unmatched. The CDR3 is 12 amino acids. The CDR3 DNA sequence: TGTGCCAGCAGCTCCTACAGGGGTGAGCAGTTCTTC. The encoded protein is CASSSYRGEQFF.

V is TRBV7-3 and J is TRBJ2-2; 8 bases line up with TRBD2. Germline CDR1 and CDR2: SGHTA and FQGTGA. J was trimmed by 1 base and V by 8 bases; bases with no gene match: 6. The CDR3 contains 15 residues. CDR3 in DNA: TGTGCCAGCGCTGACGGGGGGGGGAACACCGGGGAGCTGTTTTTT. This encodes CASADGGGNTGELFF.

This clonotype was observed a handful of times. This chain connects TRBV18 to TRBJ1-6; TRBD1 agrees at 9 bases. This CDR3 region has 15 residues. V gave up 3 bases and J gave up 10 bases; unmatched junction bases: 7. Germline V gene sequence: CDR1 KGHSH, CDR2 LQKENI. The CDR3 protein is CASSPGQGHNSPLHF. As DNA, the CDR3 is TGTGCCAGCTCACCGGGACAGGGTCACAACTCACCCCTCCACTTT.

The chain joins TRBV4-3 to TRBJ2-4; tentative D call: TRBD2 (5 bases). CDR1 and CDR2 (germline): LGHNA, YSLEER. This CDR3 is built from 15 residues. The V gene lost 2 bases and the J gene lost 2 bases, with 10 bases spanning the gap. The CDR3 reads CASSQSRGTKNIQYF. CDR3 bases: TGCGCCAGCAGCCAAAGCCGAGGGACCAAAAACATTCAGTACTTC.

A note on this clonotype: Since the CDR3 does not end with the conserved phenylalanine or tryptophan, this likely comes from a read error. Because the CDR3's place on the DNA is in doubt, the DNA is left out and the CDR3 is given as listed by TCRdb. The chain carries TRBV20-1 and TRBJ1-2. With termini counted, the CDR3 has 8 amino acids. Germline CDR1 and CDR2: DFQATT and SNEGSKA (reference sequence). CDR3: CSALGPTL.

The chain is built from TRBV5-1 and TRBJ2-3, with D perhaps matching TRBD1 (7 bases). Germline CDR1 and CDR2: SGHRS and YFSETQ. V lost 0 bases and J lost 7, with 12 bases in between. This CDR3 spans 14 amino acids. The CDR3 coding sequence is TGCGCCAGCAGCTTGGAGCAGGGGGGATATACGCAGTATTTT. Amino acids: CASSLEQGGYTQYF.

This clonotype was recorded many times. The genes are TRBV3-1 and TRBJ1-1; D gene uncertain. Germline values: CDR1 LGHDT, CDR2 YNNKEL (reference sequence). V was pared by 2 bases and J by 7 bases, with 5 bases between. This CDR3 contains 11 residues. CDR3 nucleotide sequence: TGTGCCAGCAGCCAAAGGAGTGAAGCTTTCTTT. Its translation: CASSQRSEAFF.

The CDR3 bases are TGTGCCAGCTCACGAACCGGGGGGCAGACAGATACGCAGTATTTT. Encoded protein: CASSRTGGQTDTQYF. The V gene is TRBV18, the J gene TRBJ2-3; weak D call: TRBD2 (7 bases). Trimming pared 4 bases from V and 3 bases from J, leaving 14 bases between. CDR1 is KGHSH, CDR2 LQKENI, per germline. The CDR3 extends over 15 amino acids.

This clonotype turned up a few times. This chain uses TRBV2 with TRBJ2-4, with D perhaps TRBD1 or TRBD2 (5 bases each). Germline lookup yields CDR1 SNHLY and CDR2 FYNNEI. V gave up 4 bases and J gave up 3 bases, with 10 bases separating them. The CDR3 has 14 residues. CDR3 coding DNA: TGTGCCAGCAGTGTTGGGGGTGGCAAAAACATTCAGTACTTC. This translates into CASSVGGGKNIQYF.

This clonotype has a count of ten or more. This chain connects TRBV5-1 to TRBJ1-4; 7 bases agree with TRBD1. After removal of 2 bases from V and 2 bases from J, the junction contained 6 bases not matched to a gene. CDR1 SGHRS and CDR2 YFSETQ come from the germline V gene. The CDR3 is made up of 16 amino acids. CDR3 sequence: CASSLPTGATNEKLFF. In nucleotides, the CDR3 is TGCGCCAGCAGCTTACCTACAGGGGCCACTAATGAAAAACTGTTTTTT.

CDR3 protein: CASSLADRAPSPLHF. CDR3 nucleotide sequence: TGCGCCAGCAGCTTGGCGGACAGGGCTCCTTCACCCCTCCACTTT. The V call is TRBV5-1, the J call TRBJ1-6, with TRBD1 matching over 8 bases. The J segment lost 9 bases and the V segment lost 0 bases, leaving 5 bases of the junction unmatched. There are 15 residues in the CDR3. CDR1 SGHRS and CDR2 YFSETQ come from the germline V gene.

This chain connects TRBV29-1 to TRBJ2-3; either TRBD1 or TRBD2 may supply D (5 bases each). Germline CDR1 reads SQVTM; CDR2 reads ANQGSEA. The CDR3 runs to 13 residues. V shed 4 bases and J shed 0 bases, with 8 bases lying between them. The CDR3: CSVGEGSTDTQYF. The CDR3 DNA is TGCAGCGTTGGCGAGGGGAGCACAGATACGCAGTATTTT.

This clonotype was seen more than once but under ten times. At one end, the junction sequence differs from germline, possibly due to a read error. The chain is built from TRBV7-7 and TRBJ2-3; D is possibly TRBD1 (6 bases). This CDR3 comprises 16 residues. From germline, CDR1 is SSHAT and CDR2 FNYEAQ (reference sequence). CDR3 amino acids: CASSLGAAMSTDTQYF. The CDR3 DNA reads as TGTGCTAGCAGCTTGGGGGCAGCGATGAGCACAGATACGCAGTATTTT.

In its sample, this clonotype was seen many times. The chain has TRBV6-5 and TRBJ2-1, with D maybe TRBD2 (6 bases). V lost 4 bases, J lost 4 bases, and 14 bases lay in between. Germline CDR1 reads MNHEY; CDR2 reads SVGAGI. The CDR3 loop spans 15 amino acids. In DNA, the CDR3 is TGTGCCAGCAGTTTTGGCGGGGCCGGTTACAATGAGCAGTTCTTC. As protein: CASSFGGAGYNEQFF.

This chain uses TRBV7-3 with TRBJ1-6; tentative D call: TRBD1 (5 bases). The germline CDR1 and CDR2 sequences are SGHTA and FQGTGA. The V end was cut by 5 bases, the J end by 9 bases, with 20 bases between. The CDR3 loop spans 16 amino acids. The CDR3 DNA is TGTGCCAGCAGCCGAGTGGGGCCACCGGACGGTTCACCCCTCCACTTT. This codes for CASSRVGPPDGSPLHF.

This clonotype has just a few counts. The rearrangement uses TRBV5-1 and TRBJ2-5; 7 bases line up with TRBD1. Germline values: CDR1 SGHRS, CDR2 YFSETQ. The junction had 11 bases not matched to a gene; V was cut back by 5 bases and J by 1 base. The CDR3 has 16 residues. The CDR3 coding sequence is TGCGCCAGCAGGACAGGGACCACAGGAGGCCAAGAGACCCAGTACTTC. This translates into CASRTGTTGGQETQYF.

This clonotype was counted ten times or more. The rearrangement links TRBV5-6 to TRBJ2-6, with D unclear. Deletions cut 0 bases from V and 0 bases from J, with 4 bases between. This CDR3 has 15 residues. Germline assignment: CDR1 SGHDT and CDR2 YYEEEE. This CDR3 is CASSLGTSGANVLTF. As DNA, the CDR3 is TGTGCCAGCAGCTTGGGGACCTCTGGGGCCAACGTCCTGACTTTC.